This is a list of T cell receptor beta chains from one sample in a study of regulatory T cells in long-lasting Graves disease. Via MiXCR, TCRdb re-called the multiplex PCR reads, giving one row per CDR3 protein. The table includes 620,000 or so distinct CDR3 sequences, less than 20% detected once. These data were also filed under a second study, of T cells in Graves' hyperthyroidism and ophthalmopathy.

This sample comprised peripheral blood mononuclear cells (PBMCs), obtained at new diagnosis, from a patient treated with antithyroid drugs. The source is a woman under 40 with Graves disease. Each CDR3 is given with its conserved first and last residue. D genes are given only for firm matches.

NA,TRBJ1-5,TRBV12-3/TRBV12-4,CASSIHSTGNQPQHF
NA,TRBJ2-2,TRBV7-8,CASSVVAGELFF
NA,TRBJ1-6,TRBV19,CASSPTPGDSPLHF
NA,TRBJ2-3,TRBV12-3/TRBV12-4,CASRWGLDTQYF
TRBD2,TRBJ2-2,TRBV19,CASSTPWTSGKDGTGELFF
TRBD2,TRBJ2-5,TRBV3-1,CASRGLAGMTQYF
NA,TRBJ2-3,TRBV11-2,CASSLGLGGTDTQYF
NA,TRBJ2-7,TRBV20-1,CSAESDSYEQYF
NA,TRBJ1-4,TRBV7-9,CASSLGTYNEKLFF
NA,TRBJ1-2,TRBV28,CASRGWDYGYTF
NA,TRBJ2-3,TRBV6-1,CASRRDLTDTQYF
TRBD1,TRBJ2-5,TRBV25-1,CASSGVDRFKTQYF
NA,TRBJ2-7,TRBV9,CASKGAGDEQYF
NA,TRBJ2-1,TRBV27,CASSLWGTRRGQSSYNEQFF
TRBD1,TRBJ1-1,TRBV2,CASSDGSGGKNTEAFF
NA,TRBJ1-6,TRBV27,CASSLGILSDSPLHF
TRBD1,TRBJ1-6,TRBV20-1,CSASGDRGFSPLHF
TRBD1,TRBJ2-2,TRBV9,CASSVDLQGATGELFF
NA,TRBJ1-6,TRBV5-1,CASSLDGFRNSPLHF
NA,TRBJ2-7,TRBV30,CAWTNQGSSYEQYF
NA,TRBJ2-3,TRBV9,CASSGEWGTDTQYF
NA,TRBJ1-2,TRBV2,CASTFQGGNYGYTF
NA,TRBJ1-2,TRBV29-1,CSVDGGGDGYTF
NA,TRBJ1-1,TRBV28,CASSFDFLRANTEAFF
TRBD2,TRBJ2-1,TRBV27,CASNRPSLAGLDEQFF
NA,TRBJ1-5,TRBV18,CASSGGNNQPQHF
TRBD1,TRBJ1-1,TRBV9,CASSGGQGANLHTEAFF
TRBD2,TRBJ2-1,TRBV14,CASSLGLAGAKFF
NA,TRBJ1-1,TRBV4-1,CASSPQLNRAEAFF
NA,TRBJ1-2,TRBV7-9,CASSFMGTQGFGYTF
NA,TRBJ2-5,TRBV2,CASFSWGETQYF
TRBD1,TRBJ2-2,TRBV6-2/TRBV6-3,CASSYSGTGSGELFF
NA,TRBJ2-7,TRBV20-1,CSAPTRGGPGEQYF
NA,TRBJ1-4,TRBV6-2/TRBV6-3,CASSYSIRVILFF